A single sample gave rise to the 2 T cell receptor beta chains below, sequenced in a study of T cell responses to AZD1222 COVID-19 vaccine (dated by TCRdb to the early 2020s). Sample time point, as interpreted from the label and publication: baseline before first vaccination. Library prep was done by the immunoSEQ multiplex PCR assay. TCRdb took this table from immuneACCESS and kept in-frame rearrangements with V and J called. Such tables lack part of the clones; where checked against another copy, unresolved V genes explain under half of the gap, and the rest is unexplained. Here the sample has about 180,000 clones; around nine tenths occur a single time. The ten largest clones represent 0.45% to 0.55% of the sample. Material: peripheral blood, obtained on day 0 of AZD1222 vaccination. The receptor source for this set is an adult in good health.

The chain links TRBV5-6 to TRBJ1-1, with D maybe TRBD1 (5 bases). CDR3 length equals 13 residues. Between the trimmed V and J ends, which lost 3 bases and 4 bases, there was a span of 10 bases. CDR1 is SGHDT, CDR2 YYEEEE, per germline. DNA of the CDR3: TGTGCCAGCAGCTCGGGGGACGGCACTGAAGCTTTCTTT. Translation gives CASSSGDGTEAFF.

The CDR3 coding sequence is TGTGCCAGCAGCCACAGGGGGGGGGAGACCCAGTACTTC. Its translation: CASSHRGGETQYF. The V call is TRBV3-1 (or the pseudogene TRBV3-2), the J call TRBJ2-5; tentatively, D is TRBD1 or TRBD2 (7 bases each). The CDR3 consists of 13 residues. In germline, CDR1 is LGHDT, CDR2 YNNKEL (reference sequence). Trimming shortened V by 3 bases and J by 5 bases, and 10 bases separated the two germline ends.